Reported below is one T cell receptor beta chain. It may be a read error: a sequence one base away is much more abundant. TCRdb analysed the 5' RACE reads with MiXCR anew, one entry per CDR3 protein. Counted here are hundreds of thousands of distinct CDR3 sequences, roughly 24% occurring once; the ten biggest clones make up 5% to 7.5%. The data stem from a study of CD8 T cells in ankylosing spondylitis. Sequenced: blood, either unsorted or a sorted T cell fraction (not recorded which). This TCR was sampled from a male donor with ankylosing spondylitis or in good health (not recorded which).

The CDR3 DNA is TGCAGTGCTAGAGTCCGTGGGGCCATGACCTACAATGAGCTGTTCTTC. The encoded protein is CSARVRGAMTYNELFF. This chain joins TRBV20-1 and TRBJ2-1, with D maybe TRBD1 (5 bases). The CDR3 is 16 amino acids. Germline V gene lookup returns CDR1 DFQATT and CDR2 SNEGSKA (reference sequence).